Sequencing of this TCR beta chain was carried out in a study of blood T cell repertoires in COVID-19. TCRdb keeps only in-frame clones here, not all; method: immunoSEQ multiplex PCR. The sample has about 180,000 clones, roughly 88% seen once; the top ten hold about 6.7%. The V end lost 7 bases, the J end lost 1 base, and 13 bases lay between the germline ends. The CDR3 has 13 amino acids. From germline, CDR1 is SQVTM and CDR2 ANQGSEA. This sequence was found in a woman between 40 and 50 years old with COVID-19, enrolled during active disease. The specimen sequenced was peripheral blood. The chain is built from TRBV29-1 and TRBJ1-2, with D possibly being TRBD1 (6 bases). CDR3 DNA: TGCAGCGCGATGGGACAATTTAACTATGGCTACACCTTC. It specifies CSAMGQFNYGYTF.